The clone carrying this TCR beta chain was counted a few times. Its specificity is not known. This sample stems from a study of identical twins. Points from the study as a whole: Cross-sectional statistics underpinned the conclusions; the same donors were not followed.

Healthy Caucasians, and only they, were the donors. TCRdb reanalysed the 5' RACE reads using MiXCR and keeps one entry per CDR3 protein. The repertoire includes some 260,000 distinct CDR3 sequences, more than 12% of them detected once, and 7% to 9% sits in the top ten. The CDR3 spans 14 residues. V shed 6 bases and J shed 1 base, with 15 bases lying between them. Germline loops: CDR1 DFQATT, CDR2 SNEGSKA (reference sequence). This receptor was obtained from a woman aged 18-29 years in good health. The chain links TRBV20-1 to TRBJ1-1, with a possible D match to TRBD1 (5 bases). Sequenced sample: memory (CD45RO+) T cells sorted from blood. The CDR3 sequence: CSAQKGPTNTEAFF. In nucleotides, the CDR3 is TGCAGTGCGCAAAAGGGACCAACGAACACTGAAGCTTTCTTT.